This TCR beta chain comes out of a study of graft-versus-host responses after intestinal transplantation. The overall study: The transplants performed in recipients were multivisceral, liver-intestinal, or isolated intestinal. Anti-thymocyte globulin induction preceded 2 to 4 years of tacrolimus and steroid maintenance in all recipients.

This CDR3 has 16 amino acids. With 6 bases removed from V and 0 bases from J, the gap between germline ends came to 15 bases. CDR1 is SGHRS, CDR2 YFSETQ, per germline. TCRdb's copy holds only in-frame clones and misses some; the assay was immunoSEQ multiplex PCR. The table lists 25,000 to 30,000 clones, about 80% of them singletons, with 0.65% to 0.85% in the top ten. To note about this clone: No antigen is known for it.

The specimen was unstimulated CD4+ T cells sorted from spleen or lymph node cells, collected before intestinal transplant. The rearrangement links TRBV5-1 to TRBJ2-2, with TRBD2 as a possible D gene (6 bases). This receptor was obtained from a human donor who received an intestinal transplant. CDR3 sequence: CASKPFAGPNTGELFF. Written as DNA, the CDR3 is TGCGCCAGCAAACCTTTTGCGGGGCCGAACACCGGGGAGCTGTTTTTT.